This TCR beta chain was recorded in a study of blood T cell repertoires in COVID-19. The method was immunoSEQ multiplex PCR; TCRdb's version includes in-frame clones alone and lacks a portion of them. The table has about 190,000 clones, around 85% seen once. The CDR3 length is 15 residues. V was trimmed by 0 bases and J by 5 bases, leaving 14 bases between them. CDR1 is SGHRS and CDR2 is YFSETQ in the germline V gene. The gene calls are TRBV5-1 and TRBJ2-5; no clear D gene. Material for sequencing was peripheral blood. The receptor was isolated from a man aged 65 to 85 with active or convalescent COVID-19. CDR3 DNA sequence: TGCGCCAGCAGCTTGGGAGTACTAAGCTACGAGACCCAGTACTTC. Residues: CASSLGVLSYETQYF.